This T cell receptor (beta chain) was observed in a study of T cell repertoires in cytomegalovirus infection. This clonotype was observed at least ten times. As yet, its antigen is unknown. Whole-study results and caveats: Cumulated frequencies of public TCR beta families served to identify carriers of CMV plus the relevant HLA. HLA-C-restricted CMV-specific TCR beta clonotypes prevailed in the ex vivo response.

Germline lookup yields CDR1 DFQATT and CDR2 SNEGSKA (reference sequence). V shed 2 bases and J shed 3 bases, with 5 bases lying between them. The CDR3 consists of 13 residues. TCRdb re-called the reads through MiXCR, storing one row per CDR3 protein. In the table there are some 71,000 distinct CDR3 sequences, around 30% of which are singletons. The input for sequencing was CD8+ T cells from cultured PBMCs, taken from culture after CMV antigen stimulation. The origin of this receptor is a human donor in good health (CMV status not recorded). Some clones in this sample may be carry-over from other donors' samples. This chain links TRBV20-1 with TRBJ1-6, with D possibly being TRBD1 (5 bases). The CDR3 loop is CSARQGYNSPLHF. The CDR3 nucleotides read TGCAGTGCTAGACAGGGCTATAATTCACCCCTCCACTTT.